The 19 T cell receptor beta chains below all came from one sample that was sequenced in a study of a mutant IDH1 vaccine in newly diagnosed glioma. The sample's time point: week 47, end of study. All doses held 300 ug of mutant IDH1 20-mer peptide, with topical imiquimod. What these receptors recognize is not known. This table comes from immunoSEQ multiplex PCR, and its TCRdb copy is limited to in-frame clones, with some not included. The repertoire consists of around 94,000 clones, with roughly nine tenths occurring once and the leading ten covering around 0.77%. Sequenced here: PBMCs, sampled from a glioma patient whose treatment included an IDH1 peptide vaccine. The source of these receptors is a woman aged 50 to 60 with glioma.

The CDR3 bases are TGTGCCAGCAGTGAGGGATGGACAGGAGACTATGGCTACACCTTC. Its protein is CASSEGWTGDYGYTF. The V and J genes are TRBV6-1 and TRBJ1-2, with 7 bases that match TRBD1. The CDR3 has 15 amino acids. The V and J ends lost 3 bases and 3 bases, in that order; junction bases with no gene match: 7. CDR1 and CDR2 (germline): MNHNS, SASEGT.

The rearrangement links TRBV5-4 to TRBJ2-3, with 8 bases identical to TRBD2. With 4 bases clipped from V and 2 bases from J, the junction kept 6 bases outside the gene matches. The V gene's germline CDR1 is SGHNT and CDR2 YYREEE (reference sequence). The CDR3 contains 15 residues. The CDR3 sequence is CASSSIAGSTDTQYF. The CDR3 DNA reads TGTGCCAGCAGCAGTATAGCGGGATCCACAGATACGCAGTATTTT.

The chain recombines TRBV29-1 with TRBJ1-3; D is perhaps TRBD1 (6 bases). Germline loops: CDR1 SQVTM, CDR2 ANQGSEA. CDR3 length: 12 residues. The germline V and J ends were trimmed by 5 bases and 7 bases, with 12 bases remaining between them. The chain's CDR3 is CSVWTDRNTIYF. The CDR3 DNA reads TGCAGCGTTTGGACAGACAGGAACACCATATATTTT.

This clone was recorded only once. V gene TRBV27 combines with J gene TRBJ2-7, with a tentative D call TRBD2 (6 bases). This CDR3 is built from 13 residues. The V end lost 3 bases, the J end lost 5 bases, and 11 bases lay between the germline ends. CDR1 MNHEY and CDR2 SMNVEV come from the germline V gene (reference sequence). In DNA, the CDR3 is TGTGCCAGCAGTTTCGGCGGGGCAGACGAGCAGTACTTC. Translation gives CASSFGGADEQYF.

This clone was detected only once. The chain carries TRBV21-1 and TRBJ1-2. TRBV21-1 has pseudogene status. The CDR3 runs 12 residues. As DNA, the CDR3 is TGTGCCAGCCCCCGGGCAAACTATGGCTACACCTTC. As protein: CASPRANYGYTF.

The chain has TRBV30 and TRBJ1-4; 7 bases line up with TRBD1. CDR3 length equals 14 residues. Trimming cost V 0 bases and J 5 bases; bases outside gene matches: 3. Per germline, CDR1 GTSNPN and CDR2 SVGIG (reference sequence). The CDR3 nucleotides are TGTGCCTGGAGTGTCCAGGGGGGCAATGAAAAACTGTTTTTT. Amino acids: CAWSVQGGNEKLFF.

This rearrangement joins TRBV10-2 to TRBJ1-6; D unclear. CDR3 size: 16 residues. Trimming removed 7 bases from V and 0 bases from J, with 13 bases in between. In germline, CDR1 is WSHSY, CDR2 SAAADI. DNA for the CDR3: TGCGCCAGCACCCCAACCGCGAGCTCCTATAATTCACCCCTCCACTTT. It is translated as CASTPTASSYNSPLHF.

The chain is built from TRBV4-1 and TRBJ1-5, with 8 nucleotides matching TRBD1. V was pared by 4 bases and J by 10 bases, with 15 bases of the junction left unmatched. There are 16 residues in the CDR3. Germline V gives CDR1 MGHRA, CDR2 YSYEKL. DNA for the CDR3: TGCGCCAGCAGCCGAACTTGGGCCAGGGGGCCAGAACCCCAGCATTTT. This translates into CASSRTWARGPEPQHF.

The chain has TRBV9 and TRBJ2-1; TRBD2 matches at 9 bases. Germline trimming cut 0 bases from V and 4 bases from J; bases unmatched to any gene: 8. Germline loops: CDR1 SGDLS, CDR2 YYNGEE. The CDR3 totals 17 residues. CDR3 residues: CASSVGDSGSRYNEQFF. The CDR3 DNA is TGTGCCAGCAGCGTAGGGGATAGCGGGAGTCGGTACAATGAGCAGTTCTTC.

V gene TRBV4-2 combines with J gene TRBJ2-7; possibly TRBD1 for D (6 bases). The CDR3 length is 14 residues. V lost 3 bases to trimming and J lost 6 bases, with 15 bases between them. CDR1 is LGHNA and CDR2 is YNFKEQ in the germline V gene. The CDR3 loop reads CASSQVPQGREQYF. In DNA, the CDR3 is TGTGCCAGCAGCCAGGTGCCCCAGGGGCGCGAGCAGTACTTC.

The chain couples TRBV1 to TRBJ2-1; TRBD2, as called in the table, went unchecked against the DNA. TRBV1 represents a pseudogene. The CDR3 loop spans 16 amino acids. The CDR3 is CTSSQPWAGGGGEQFF. DNA for the CDR3: TGCACCAGCAGCCAACCGTGGGCGGGGGGAGGCGGTGAGCAGTTCTTC.

The genes are TRBV6-5 and TRBJ2-2; 9 bases agree with TRBD1. The CDR3 contains 16 residues. With 4 bases clipped from V and 1 base from J, the junction kept 4 bases outside the gene matches. Germline V CDR1 and CDR2: MNHEY, SVGAGI. The DNA for the CDR3 is TGTGCCAGCAGTTCCCCGGGACAGGGGAACACCGGGGAGCTGTTTTTT. Translated: CASSSPGQGNTGELFF.

V and J are TRBV7-9 and TRBJ1-4, with 9 positions matching TRBD1. V trimming: 5 bases; J trimming: 8 bases; junction bases outside the gene matches: 9. CDR1 and CDR2 from the germline V gene are SEHNR and FQNEAQ (reference sequence). The CDR3 consists of 15 residues. The CDR3 spells CASSPPGTGYEKLFF. Here the CDR3 DNA reads TGTGCCAGCAGCCCGCCCGGGACAGGGTACGAAAAACTGTTTTTT.

The chain recombines TRBV14 with TRBJ1-2; D not resolved. V was trimmed by 0 bases and J by 0 bases, leaving 11 bases between them. The CDR3 totals 16 residues. CDR1 SGHDN and CDR2 FVKESK come from the germline V gene. CDR3 amino acids: CASSQDRSATNYGYTF. CDR3 coding DNA: TGTGCCAGCAGCCAAGATCGGTCAGCAACTAACTATGGCTACACCTTC.

The chain is built from TRBV9 and TRBJ2-3; 7 bases map to TRBD2. V lost 4 bases, J lost 6 bases, and 8 bases stayed unmatched. This CDR3 has 14 residues. CDR1 SGDLS and CDR2 YYNGEE come from the germline V gene. The CDR3 DNA is TGTGCCAGCAGCCCCCGAGGGAGGGGTGATACGCAGTATTTT. Translation: CASSPRGRGDTQYF.

This clone appeared once. The rearrangement uses TRBV7-6 and TRBJ2-7; D ambiguous. Per the germline V gene, CDR1 is SGHVS and CDR2 is FNYEAQ. V lost 2 bases and J lost 6, with 8 bases in between. CDR3 size: 12 residues. The CDR3, as DNA: TGTGCCAGCAGCTTATCTATGTCCGAGCAGTACTTC. The encoded protein is CASSLSMSEQYF.

The chain carries TRBV18 and TRBJ1-1, with no clear D. Germline V gene lookup returns CDR1 KGHSH and CDR2 LQKENI. Deletions cut 6 bases from V and 3 bases from J, with 20 bases between. CDR3 size: 16 residues. DNA for the CDR3: TGTGCCAGCTCCCCCGGACGGCTGCGGAGGGACACTGAAGCTTTCTTT. Its translation is CASSPGRLRRDTEAFF.

In this sample, this clone turned up a few times. The J gene is TRBJ1-4, the V gene TRBV5-3, with a possible D match to TRBD1 (5 bases). TRBV5-3 carries the ORF label, with uncertain function. The CDR3 spans 13 residues. Trimming removed 4 bases from V and 10 bases from J, with 14 bases in between. For the CDR3, the DNA is TGTGCCAGAAGCCTGGGGCACTGGTCAAAACTGTTTTTT. Translated, it gives CARSLGHWSKLFF.

This rearrangement joins TRBV15 to TRBJ2-7; 9 bases fit TRBD2. The CDR3 is made up of 15 amino acids. The germline V gene encodes CDR1 LNHNV and CDR2 YYDKDF (reference sequence). The ends lost 5 bases at V and 3 bases at J; junction bases unmatched: 8. The CDR3 nucleotides are TGTGCCACCAGCCGAGGGACTAGCAGCAACTACGAGCAGTACTTC. Translating gives CATSRGTSSNYEQYF.